A selection of T cell receptor beta chains follows, all from one sample in a study of cytomegalovirus exposure and HLA in healthy donors. TCRdb's copy holds only in-frame clones and misses some; the assay was immunoSEQ multiplex PCR. This sample yields about 120,000 clones, of which roughly 78% are seen a single time; 5.5% to 8% belongs to the top ten. Specimen: PBMCs. All receptors come from a woman in her thirties or forties in good health and CMV-seronegative. CDR3s include the opening cysteine and the closing phenylalanine or tryptophan. D genes are given only for firm matches. The size of a clone is reported for some rows only, either as once, few or many, or as a class for expanded clones.

V,D,J,size,DNA,CDR3
TRBV11-3,.,TRBJ2-2,.,TGTGCCAGCAGCTATCTAACCGGGGAGCTGTTTTTT,CASSYLTGELFF
TRBV5-1,.,TRBJ1-1,.,TGCGCCAGCAGCTTGGCCGGCAGGGTCACTGAAGCTTTCTTT,CASSLAGRVTEAFF
TRBV27,TRBD1,TRBJ2-2,.,TGTGCCAGCCGCCAGGGACAGACCACCGGGGAGCTGTTTTTT,CASRQGQTTGELFF
TRBV5-8,.,TRBJ2-6,.,TGTGCCAGCAGCTTCCACAGATACTCTGGGGCCAACGTCCTGACTTTC,CASSFHRYSGANVLTF
TRBV27,TRBD1,TRBJ1-2,.,TGTGCCAGCAGTCTGGGGACAGGGGTTGGCTACACCTTC,CASSLGTGVGYTF
TRBV28,TRBD2,TRBJ2-5,.,TGTGCCAGCTCTGCACTAGCGGGGGGGAGGTACCAAGAGACCCAGTACTTC,CASSALAGGRYQETQYF
TRBV7-2,TRBD1,TRBJ2-1,.,TGTGCCAGCAGCTTAGTCGGGACAGGGCAGTTGATCAATGAGCAGTTCTTC,CASSLVGTGQLINEQFF
TRBV2,.,TRBJ2-7,.,TGTGCCAGCACGCGCGCAGGGTGGGAGCAGTACTTC,CASTRAGWEQYF
TRBV2,TRBD1,TRBJ1-1,.,TGTGCCAGCAGGAGGGACAGCCTGAACACTGAAGCTTTCTTT,CASRRDSLNTEAFF
TRBV28,TRBD1,TRBJ2-7,few,TGTGCCAGCAGGCCCGGGACAGGGAGAGCAAGCTTCTCCTACGAGCAGTACTTC,CASRPGTGRASFSYEQYF